At least ten counts were recorded for the clone carrying this T cell receptor beta chain. Its specificity is not known. 9.5 to 10 ml fresh peripheral blood yielded the PBMCs. The CDR3 runs to 17 residues. The V gene lost 5 bases and the J gene lost 2 bases, with 19 bases spanning the gap. CDR1 and CDR2 from the germline V gene are SGHAT and FQNNGV. The sample comes from a study of T cells in Graves' hyperthyroidism and ophthalmopathy. Study background: The authors collected peripheral blood at initial diagnosis, before any treatment.

RNA transcripts gave rise to amplified TCR beta CDR3 regions. In the first-round RT-PCR of the TCR CDR3, the HTBI primer set was used. TCRdb re-derived calls from the multiplex PCR reads in MiXCR, one entry per CDR3 protein. The table records under 750,000 distinct CDR3 sequences, roughly a sixth of them present only once. Notes on the study in general: Researchers found most expanded thyroid clonotypes above 0.001 in blood as well. A model using 13 V-J features told ophthalmopathy apart from stable hyperthyroidism.

The receptor comes from a woman between 45 and 60 years old with Graves' hyperthyroidism that later progressed to Graves' ophthalmopathy. Material for sequencing was blood. The V and J genes are TRBV11-2 and TRBJ2-1, with D perhaps being TRBD1 or TRBD2 (5 bases each). CDR3 in DNA: TGTGCCAGCAGCCCACCGAGGGCACAGGCCCCCTACAATGAGCAGTTCTTC. The encoded protein is CASSPPRAQAPYNEQFF.